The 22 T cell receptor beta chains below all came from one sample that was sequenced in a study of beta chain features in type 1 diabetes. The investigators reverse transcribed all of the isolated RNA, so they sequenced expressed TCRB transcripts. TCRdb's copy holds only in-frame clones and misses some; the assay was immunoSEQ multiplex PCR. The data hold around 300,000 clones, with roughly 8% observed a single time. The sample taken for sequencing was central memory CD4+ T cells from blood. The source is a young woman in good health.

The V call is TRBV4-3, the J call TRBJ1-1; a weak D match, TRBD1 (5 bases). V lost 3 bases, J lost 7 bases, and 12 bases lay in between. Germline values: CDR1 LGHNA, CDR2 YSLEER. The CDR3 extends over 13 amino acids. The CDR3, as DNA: TGCGCCAGCAGCCAGGGACCGGAGGATGAAGCTTTCTTT. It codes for CASSQGPEDEAFF.

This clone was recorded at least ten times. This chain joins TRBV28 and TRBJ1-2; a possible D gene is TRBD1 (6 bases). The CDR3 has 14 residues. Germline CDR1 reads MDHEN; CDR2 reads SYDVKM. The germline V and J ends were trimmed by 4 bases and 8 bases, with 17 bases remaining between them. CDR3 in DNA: TGTGCCAGCAGTTCGGCTCAGGGGAGGGTAGGCTACACCTTC. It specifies CASSSAQGRVGYTF.

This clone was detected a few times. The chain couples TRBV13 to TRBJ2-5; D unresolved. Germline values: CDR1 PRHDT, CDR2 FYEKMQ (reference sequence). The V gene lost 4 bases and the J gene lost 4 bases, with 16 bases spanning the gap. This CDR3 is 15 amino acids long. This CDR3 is CASSSRTSRTETQYF. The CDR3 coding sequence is TGTGCCAGCAGCTCCCGGACGAGCCGGACAGAGACCCAGTACTTC. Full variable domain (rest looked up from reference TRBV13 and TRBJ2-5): AAGVIQSPRHLIKEKRETATLKCYPIPRHDTVYWYQQGPGQDPQFLISFYEKMQSDKGSIPDRFSAQQFSDYHSELNMSSLELGDSALYFCASSSRTSRTETQYFGPGTRLLVL.

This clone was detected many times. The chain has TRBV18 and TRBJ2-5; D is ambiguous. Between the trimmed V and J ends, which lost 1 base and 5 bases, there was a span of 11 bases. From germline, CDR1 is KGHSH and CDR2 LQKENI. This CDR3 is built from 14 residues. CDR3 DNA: TGTGCCAGCTCACCACGAGAGTTCCGGGAGACCCAGTACTTC. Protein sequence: CASSPREFRETQYF.

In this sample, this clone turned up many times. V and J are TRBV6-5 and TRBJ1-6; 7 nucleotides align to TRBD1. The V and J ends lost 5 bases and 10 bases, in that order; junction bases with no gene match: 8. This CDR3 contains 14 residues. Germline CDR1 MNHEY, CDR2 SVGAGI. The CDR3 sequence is CASSGRGRDSPLHF. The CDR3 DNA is TGTGCCAGCAGTGGAAGGGGGCGAGACTCACCCCTCCACTTT.

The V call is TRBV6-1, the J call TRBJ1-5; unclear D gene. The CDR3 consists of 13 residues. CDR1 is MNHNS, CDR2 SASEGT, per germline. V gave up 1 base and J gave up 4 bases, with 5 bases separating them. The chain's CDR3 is CASSEVQNQPQHF. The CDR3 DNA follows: TGTGCCAGCAGTGAAGTCCAAAATCAGCCCCAGCATTTT.

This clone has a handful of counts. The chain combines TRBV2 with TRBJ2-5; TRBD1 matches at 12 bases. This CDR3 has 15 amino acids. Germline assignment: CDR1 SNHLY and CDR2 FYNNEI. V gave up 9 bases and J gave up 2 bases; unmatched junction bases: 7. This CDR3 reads CASDRDRGLQETQYF. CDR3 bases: TGTGCCAGTGACAGGGACAGGGGGCTTCAAGAGACCCAGTACTTC. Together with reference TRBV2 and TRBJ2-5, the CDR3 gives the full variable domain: EPEVTQTPSHQVTQMGQEVILRCVPISNHLYFYWYRQILGQKVEFLVSFYNNEISEKSEIFDDQFSVERPDGSNFTLKIRSTKLEDSAMYFCASDRDRGLQETQYFGPGTRLLVL.

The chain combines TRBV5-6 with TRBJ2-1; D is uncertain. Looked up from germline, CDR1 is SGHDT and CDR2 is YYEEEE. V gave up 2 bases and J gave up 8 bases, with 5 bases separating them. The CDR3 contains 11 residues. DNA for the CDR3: TGTGCCAGCAGCTTTCAGTATGAGCAGTTCTTC. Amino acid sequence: CASSFQYEQFF. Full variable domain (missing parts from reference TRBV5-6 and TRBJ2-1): DAGVTQSPTHLIKTRGQQVTLRCSPKSGHDTVSWYQQALGQGPQFIFQYYEEEERQRGNFPDRFSGHQFPNYSSELNVNALLLGDSALYLCASSFQYEQFFGPGTRLTVL.

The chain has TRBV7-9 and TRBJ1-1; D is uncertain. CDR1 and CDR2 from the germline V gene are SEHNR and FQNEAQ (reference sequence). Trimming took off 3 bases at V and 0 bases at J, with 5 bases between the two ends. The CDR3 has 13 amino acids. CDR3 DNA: TGTGCCAGCAGCTTGGAGGTGAACACTGAAGCTTTCTTT. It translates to CASSLEVNTEAFF.

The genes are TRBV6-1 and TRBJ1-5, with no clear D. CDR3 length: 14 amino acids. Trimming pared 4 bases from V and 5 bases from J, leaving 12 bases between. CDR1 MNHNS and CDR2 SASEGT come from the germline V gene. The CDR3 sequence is CASSVSGFDQPQHF. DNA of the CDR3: TGTGCCAGCAGTGTCTCAGGTTTTGATCAGCCCCAGCATTTT.

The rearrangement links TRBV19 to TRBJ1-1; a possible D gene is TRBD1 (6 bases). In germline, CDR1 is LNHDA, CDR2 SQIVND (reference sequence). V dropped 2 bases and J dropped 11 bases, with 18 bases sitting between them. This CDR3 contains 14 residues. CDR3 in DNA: TGTGCCAGTAGTATACCCGGCAGGGGTGGCGAGGCTTTCTTT. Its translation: CASSIPGRGGEAFF. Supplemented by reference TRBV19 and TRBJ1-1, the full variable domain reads DGGITQSPKYLFRKEGQNVTLSCEQNLNHDAMYWYRQDPGQGLRLIYYSQIVNDFQKGDIAEGYSVSREKKESFPLTVTSAQKNPTAFYLCASSIPGRGGEAFFGQGTRLTVV.

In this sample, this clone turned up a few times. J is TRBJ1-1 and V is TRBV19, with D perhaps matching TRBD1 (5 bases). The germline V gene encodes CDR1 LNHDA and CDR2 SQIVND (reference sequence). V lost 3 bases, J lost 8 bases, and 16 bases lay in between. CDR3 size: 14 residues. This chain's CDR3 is CASSIREGTKEAFF. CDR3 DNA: TGTGCCAGTAGTATCCGAGAGGGGACTAAAGAAGCTTTCTTT.

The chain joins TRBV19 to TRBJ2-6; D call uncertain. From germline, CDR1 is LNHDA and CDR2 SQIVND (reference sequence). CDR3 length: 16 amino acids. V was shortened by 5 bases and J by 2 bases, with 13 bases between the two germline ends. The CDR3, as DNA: TGTGCCAGTAGTGCGAGGTCGGAAGCTGGGGCCAACGTCCTGACTTTC. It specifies CASSARSEAGANVLTF.

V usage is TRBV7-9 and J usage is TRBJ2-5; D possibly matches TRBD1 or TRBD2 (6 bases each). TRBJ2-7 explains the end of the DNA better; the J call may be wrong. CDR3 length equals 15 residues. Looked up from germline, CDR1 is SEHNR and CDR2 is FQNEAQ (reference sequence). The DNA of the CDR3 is TGTGCCAGCAGCCCCAGAGGGGGGCTCTTCAACGAGCAGTACTTC. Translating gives CASSPRGGLFNEQYF.

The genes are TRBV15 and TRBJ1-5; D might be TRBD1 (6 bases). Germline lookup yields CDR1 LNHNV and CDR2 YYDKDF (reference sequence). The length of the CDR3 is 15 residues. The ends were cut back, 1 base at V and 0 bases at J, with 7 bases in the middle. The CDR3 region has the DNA TGTGCCACCAGCAGAGCAGGGGATAGCAATCAGCCCCAGCATTTT. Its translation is CATSRAGDSNQPQHF.

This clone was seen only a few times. The chain's CDR3 is CASSQRQGQETQYF. In nucleotides, the CDR3 is TGTGCCAGCAGCCAGCGACAGGGGCAAGAGACCCAGTACTTC. V gene TRBV7-9 combines with J gene TRBJ2-5, with 8 bases fitting TRBD1. There are 14 residues in the CDR3. Germline V gene data show CDR1 as SEHNR and CDR2 as FQNEAQ (reference sequence). Trimming removed 5 bases from V and 2 bases from J; junction bases left unmatched: 4.

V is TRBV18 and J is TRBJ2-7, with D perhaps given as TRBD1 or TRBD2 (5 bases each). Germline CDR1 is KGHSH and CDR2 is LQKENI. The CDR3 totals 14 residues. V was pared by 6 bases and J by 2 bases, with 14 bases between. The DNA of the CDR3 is TGTGCCAGCTCCGCCGGGACCCTCACCTACGAGCAGTACTTC. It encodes CASSAGTLTYEQYF.

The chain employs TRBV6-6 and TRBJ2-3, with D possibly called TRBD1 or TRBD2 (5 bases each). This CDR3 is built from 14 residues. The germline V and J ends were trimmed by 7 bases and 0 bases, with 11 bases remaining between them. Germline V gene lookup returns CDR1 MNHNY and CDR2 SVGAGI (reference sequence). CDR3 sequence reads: CASNWGSSTDTQYF. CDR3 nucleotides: TGTGCCAGCAATTGGGGGTCTAGCACAGATACGCAGTATTTT.

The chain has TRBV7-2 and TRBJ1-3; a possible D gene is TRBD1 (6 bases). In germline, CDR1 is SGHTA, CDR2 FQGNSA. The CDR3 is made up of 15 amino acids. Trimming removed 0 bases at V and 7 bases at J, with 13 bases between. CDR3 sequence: CASSLALQGGNTIYF. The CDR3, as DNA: TGTGCCAGCAGCTTAGCGTTACAGGGTGGCAACACCATATATTTT. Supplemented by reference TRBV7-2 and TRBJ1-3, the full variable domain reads GAGVSQSPSNKVTEKGKDVELRCDPISGHTALYWYRQSLGQGLEFLIYFQGNSAPDKSGLPSDRFSAERTGGSVSTLTIQRTQQEDSAVYLCASSLALQGGNTIYFGEGSWLTVV.

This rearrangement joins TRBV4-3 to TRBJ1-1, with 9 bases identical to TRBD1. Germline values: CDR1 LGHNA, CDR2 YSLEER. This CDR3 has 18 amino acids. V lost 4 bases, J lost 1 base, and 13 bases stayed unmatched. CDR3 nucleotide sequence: TGCGCCAGCAGCCGCACCGCCGGGACAGGGAGAAAGAACACTGAAGCTTTCTTT. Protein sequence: CASSRTAGTGRKNTEAFF.

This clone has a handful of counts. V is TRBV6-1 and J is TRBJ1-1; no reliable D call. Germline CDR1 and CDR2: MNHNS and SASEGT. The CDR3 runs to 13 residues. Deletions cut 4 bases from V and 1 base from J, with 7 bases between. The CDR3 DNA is TGTGCCAGCAGTGTTCGGAAGAACACTGAAGCTTTCTTT. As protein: CASSVRKNTEAFF.

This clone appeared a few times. The CDR3 spells CASSLAGGGETQYF. In DNA form, the CDR3 reads TGTGCCAGCAGCTTGGCAGGGGGCGGGGAGACCCAGTACTTC. This rearrangement joins TRBV5-6 to TRBJ2-5; TRBD1 matches 8 bases. Germline CDR1 and CDR2: SGHDT and YYEEEE. The CDR3 totals 14 residues. V shed 0 bases and J 5 bases; nucleotides not matched to a gene: 3.